Described below is a single T cell receptor (beta chain) sequence and its context. Its antigen is unidentified. The sample belongs to a study of OX40 agonist ivuxolimab in advanced cancers. Study-wide context: Previous treatment with anti-PD-1, anti-PD-L1 or anti-CTLA-4 therapy was allowed; more than 35% had received some. General study findings and limits: CD8+ T cells showed, on average, more clonal expansion than CD4+ cells.

CDR3 length: 15 residues. The germline V gene has CDR1 SEHNR and CDR2 FQNEAQ (reference sequence). The ends were cut back, 1 base at V and 1 base at J, with 7 bases in the middle. TCRdb keeps only in-frame clones here, not all; method: immunoSEQ multiplex PCR. The sample lists just over 35,000 clones, 84% seen once, with approximately 18% in the top ten. Material: CD4+ or CD8+ T cells sorted from blood, obtained in a trial of the OX40 agonist ivuxolimab. The chain joins TRBV7-9 to TRBJ2-2; D might be TRBD1 (6 bases). The sequence derives from an adult with an advanced solid tumor such as melanoma, head and neck, liver or kidney cancer. The CDR3 DNA is TGTGCCAGCAGCTTAGTGACAGGGAACACCGGGGAGCTGTTTTTT. Translation gives CASSLVTGNTGELFF.